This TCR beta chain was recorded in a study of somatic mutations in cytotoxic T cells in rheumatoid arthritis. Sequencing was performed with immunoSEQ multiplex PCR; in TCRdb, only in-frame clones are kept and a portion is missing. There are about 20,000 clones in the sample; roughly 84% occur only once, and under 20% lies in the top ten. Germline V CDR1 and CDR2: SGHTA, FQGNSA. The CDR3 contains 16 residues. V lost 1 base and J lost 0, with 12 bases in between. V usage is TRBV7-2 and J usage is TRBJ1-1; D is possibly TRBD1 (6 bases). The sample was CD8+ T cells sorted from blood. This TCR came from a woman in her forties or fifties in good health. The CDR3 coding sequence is TGTGCCAGCAGCTTAGGACGGGGACACATGAACACTGAAGCTTTCTTT. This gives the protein CASSLGRGHMNTEAFF.